Here is one T cell receptor beta chain with its context. With 7 bases removed from V and 1 base from J, the gap between germline ends came to 13 bases. CDR1 MNHEY and CDR2 SVGAGI come from the germline V gene. The CDR3 loop spans 14 amino acids. These data belong to a study of cytomegalovirus exposure and HLA in healthy donors. 13 Jbeta primers and 60 Vbeta primers were used for the PCR. The assay was immunoSEQ multiplex PCR, and TCRdb's table has in-frame clones only and misses some. This table holds around 100,000 clones, about 74% found once. The sample comprised PBMCs. The rearrangement links TRBV6-5 to TRBJ1-1, with D possibly TRBD1 on 5 matching bases. The source is a man between 25 and 39 years old in good health and CMV-seropositive. The CDR3 DNA reads as TGTGCCAGCAAGGACAATCTGCCGAACACTGAAGCTTTCTTT. Protein product: CASKDNLPNTEAFF.